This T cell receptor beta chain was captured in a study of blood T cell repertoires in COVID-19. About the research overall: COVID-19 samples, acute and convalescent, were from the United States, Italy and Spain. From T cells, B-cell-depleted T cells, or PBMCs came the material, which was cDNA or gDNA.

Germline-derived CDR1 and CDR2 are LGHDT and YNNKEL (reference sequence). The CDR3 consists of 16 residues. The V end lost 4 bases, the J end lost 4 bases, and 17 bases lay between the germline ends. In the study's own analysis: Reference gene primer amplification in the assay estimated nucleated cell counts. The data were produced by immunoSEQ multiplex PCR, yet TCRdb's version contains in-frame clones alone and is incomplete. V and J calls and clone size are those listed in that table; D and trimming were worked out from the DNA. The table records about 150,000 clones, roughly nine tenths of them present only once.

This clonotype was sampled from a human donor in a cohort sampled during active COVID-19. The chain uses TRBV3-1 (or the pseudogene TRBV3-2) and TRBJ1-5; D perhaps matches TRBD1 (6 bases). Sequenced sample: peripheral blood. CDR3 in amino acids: CASSPKNGQPNQPQHF. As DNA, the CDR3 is TGTGCCAGCAGCCCCAAGAATGGACAGCCGAATCAGCCCCAGCATTTT.